What follows describes a single T cell receptor (beta chain). TCRdb called the 5' RACE reads again in MiXCR, with one record for every CDR3 protein. The repertoire holds fewer than 800,000 distinct CDR3 sequences, with about 7.1% as singletons. The data derive from a study of identical twins. Germline CDR1 MNHEY, CDR2 SVGAGI. V was cut by 4 bases and J by 4 bases, with 8 bases left in between. The CDR3 consists of 13 residues. This sample was shared with a second study, whose subject was yellow fever vaccine responses in identical twins.

This receptor was taken from a woman aged 18-35 years in good health. The specimen sequenced was PBMCs. V gene TRBV6-5 combines with J gene TRBJ1-3; tentatively, D is TRBD1 (5 bases). This CDR3 reads CASSWGTGNTIYF. Written as DNA, the CDR3 is TGTGCCAGCAGTTGGGGGACGGGAAACACCATATATTTT.